This TCR beta chain was captured by sequencing in a study of blood T cell repertoires in COVID-19. Study as a whole: Some COVID-19 samples were acute and others convalescent; all came from the United States, Italy and Spain. PBMCs, B-cell-depleted T cells, or T cells provided the cDNA or gDNA that made up the material.

Per the original methods: Reference gene primer amplification in the assay estimated nucleated cell counts. TCRdb keeps only in-frame clones here, not all; method: immunoSEQ multiplex PCR. V and J calls plus clone size are reproduced from that table; the DNA served to infer D and trimming. This sample has around 300,000 clones, with about nine tenths found just once. The sample holds one count of this clone. Enrolled during active infection, Seattle patients were then followed longitudinally. The V gene's germline CDR1 is SGHRS and CDR2 YFSETQ. Trimming took off 4 bases at V and 7 bases at J, with 17 bases between the two ends. The CDR3 is 14 residues long.

Sequencing was done on a sample of peripheral blood. V usage is TRBV5-1 and J usage is TRBJ2-5; possibly TRBD2 for D (6 bases). The TCR originated in a woman aged 25-40 years with COVID-19, enrolled during active disease. The CDR3 nucleotides are TGCGCCAGCAGCAGGGACGGGACTCCCCTGACCCAGTACTTC. It codes for CASSRDGTPLTQYF.